Following are 10 T cell receptor beta chains from one sample sequenced in a study of T cells after yellow fever vaccination (dated by TCRdb to between 2018 and 2020). Libraries were made using 5' RACE. The sequencer was an Illumina NovaSeq 6000. TCRdb reprocessed the public reads (quality trimming at Q25 with fastp, clone calling with MiXCR) and kept in-frame beta chains. Each entry is one CDR3 protein sequence, shown with its most common DNA and genes. This sample is represented by hundreds of thousands of distinct CDR3 sequences; around 20% of them were singletons. The ten largest account for roughly a sixth of the sample. Interpreted using the paper, the treatment or condition label stands for: live attenuated yellow fever vaccine strain. Sequencing was performed on PBMCs, taken before the yellow fever booster vaccination. Receptor source: a man younger than 35 who received the YFV17D yellow fever vaccine.

This chain links TRBV10-2 with TRBJ1-2; the D is unclear. V was cut by 4 bases and J by 4 bases, with 10 bases left in between. The CDR3 sequence is 13 residues long. CDR1 and CDR2 (germline): WSHSY, SAAADI. This chain's CDR3 is CASSAALGYGYTF. CDR3 DNA: TGCGCCAGCAGTGCCGCACTCGGCTATGGCTACACCTTC.

This clonotype has only a few counts. This rearrangement joins TRBV7-9 to TRBJ1-5; the match to TRBD1 covers 9 bases. V dropped 3 bases and J dropped 5; count of bases not matched to a gene: 5. Germline lookup yields CDR1 SEHNR and CDR2 FQNEAQ (reference sequence). CDR3 length: 15 amino acids. The CDR3 DNA reads TGTGCCAGCAGCTTTGGGACAGGGATTTATCAGCCCCAGCATTTT. It translates to CASSFGTGIYQPQHF.

This clonotype was detected a few times. The chain is built from TRBV4-3 and TRBJ1-2; no clear D gene. The CDR3 is 14 amino acids. Germline V lookup: CDR1 LGHNA, CDR2 YSLEER. The V gene lost 3 bases and the J gene lost 8 bases, with 16 bases spanning the gap. The DNA for the CDR3 is TGCGCCAGCAGCCAGGACTTGACATCCCACGGCTACACCTTC. It encodes CASSQDLTSHGYTF.

This sequence joins TRBV5-5 and TRBJ2-7; 8 nucleotides line up with TRBD1. Trimming removed 0 bases from V and 6 bases from J; junction bases left unmatched: 8. From germline, CDR1 is SGHKS and CDR2 YYEKEE (reference sequence). There are 15 residues in the CDR3. The CDR3 is CASSLGTGTLREQYV. The CDR3 region has the DNA TGTGCCAGCAGCTTGGGGACAGGGACCTTGCGCGAGCAGTACGTC.

There are a few counts of this clonotype. The CDR3 nucleotides read TGTGCCAGCAGTCCCCACCGGGACACCTACCGGGGTTCACCCCTCCACTTT. Translation gives CASSPHRDTYRGSPLHF. The chain employs TRBV6-2 or TRBV6-3 and TRBJ1-6; TRBD1 might be the D (6 bases). The CDR3 is made up of 17 amino acids. Germline V gene lookup returns CDR1 MNHEY and CDR2 SVGEGT. Trimming left V 5 bases short and J 9 bases short, with 23 bases between.

The rearrangement joins TRBV19 to TRBJ2-4, with TRBD2 matching over 15 bases. V trimming: 5 bases; J trimming: 3 bases; junction bases outside the gene matches: 8. Germline V gene sequence: CDR1 LNHDA, CDR2 SQIVND (reference sequence). The CDR3 spans 18 residues. DNA of the CDR3: TGTGCCAGTAGTGGACTAGCGGGGGGGCCCCTAGGCAAAAACATTCAGTACTTC. Translated, it gives CASSGLAGGPLGKNIQYF.

Only a few counts were recorded for this clonotype. This sequence joins TRBV11-2 and TRBJ2-3; 10 nucleotides match TRBD2. The CDR3 is 16 amino acids. The V gene end was trimmed by 3 bases and the J gene end by 3 bases; junction bases not matched to a gene: 6. Per the germline V gene, CDR1 is SGHAT and CDR2 is FQNNGV. Here the CDR3 reads CASSLGAGGITDTQYF. The CDR3 nucleotides read TGTGCCAGCAGCTTGGGAGCGGGGGGGATAACAGATACGCAGTATTTT.

This chain links TRBV13 with TRBJ2-7, with TRBD2 identical over 7 bases. CDR1 and CDR2 from the germline V gene are PRHDT and FYEKMQ (reference sequence). The CDR3 totals 18 residues. J gave up 1 base and V 2 bases, and 14 bases lay outside the gene matches. CDR3 nucleotides: TGTGCCAGCAGCTTAAAGGTTGGGGACCGGCGGGGGTCCTACGAGCAGTACTTC. The encoded protein is CASSLKVGDRRGSYEQYF.

This clonotype has a handful of counts. The chain has TRBV6-6 and TRBJ1-4; D unclear. CDR1 and CDR2 (germline): MNHNY, SVGAGI (reference sequence). This CDR3 has 15 residues. V gave up 6 bases and J gave up 4 bases, with 15 bases separating them. CDR3 amino acids: CASREESPGNEKLFF. The CDR3, as DNA: TGTGCCAGCAGAGAGGAGAGTCCGGGTAATGAAAAACTGTTTTTT.

The V gene is TRBV5-6, the J gene TRBJ1-4; D remains unclear. The V gene's germline CDR1 is SGHDT and CDR2 YYEEEE. Trimming took off 2 bases at V and 7 bases at J, with 12 bases between the two ends. The CDR3 runs 14 residues. As DNA, the CDR3 is TGTGCCAGCAGCTTCTTACCCGGGAGTGAAAAACTGTTTTTT. Its protein product is CASSFLPGSEKLFF.